Detailed here is one T cell receptor beta chain. Its antigen is not yet known. Base qualities are not at hand, and no much larger clone is one base apart. The cohort consisted of 600 to 750 healthy bone marrow donors. At the time of sampling, every cohort member was nominally healthy, though immune exposures that went unrecorded were likely present. The donor was CMV seropositive and belonged to the group of 250 to 300 seropositive cohort members. Every donor gave a peripheral blood sample, and the peripheral blood mononuclear cells from that sample were used for TCR beta sequencing. The Qiagen DNeasy Blood Extraction Kit was used to extract genomic DNA from the blood cell samples. Its CDR3 holds 14 amino acids, cysteine through phenylalanine. The read is trimmed to its CDR3 DNA, 42 bases read in frame from base 1. From a lookup of the germline V gene (reference sequence), CDR1 and CDR2 are SGHNT and YYREEE. After removal of 4 bases from V and 7 bases from J, the junction retains 8 bases not matched to a gene.

The library relied on the immunoSEQ multiplex PCR assay. A mixture of 60 forward primers for TCR Vbeta segments and 13 reverse primers for TCR Jbeta segments was used in the multiplex PCR. The CDR3 region of rearranged TCR beta genes was amplified from genomic DNA by a multiplex PCR assay. On the Illumina HiSeq System, the amplified TCR beta libraries were sequenced as 87-base-pair reads. On the study's bioinformatics: A later analysis tallied tens of millions of unique TCR beta chains across the 600 to 700 repertoires, and approximately 11 million of those chains were shared by two or more donors. Raw reads were error-corrected and collapsed into unique sequences by a nearest-neighbor algorithm in which closely related sequences were merged to remove PCR and sequencing errors. CDR3 sequences were aligned to IMGT reference sequences to assign V, D and J gene segments. For a sequence to be retained, at least a six-nucleotide match to both a V gene segment and a J gene segment was required. Rearrangements were called productive when the CDR3 lacked stop codons and stayed in frame with V and J; all others were non-productive. CDR3 was defined by IMGT convention, running from the second conserved V-encoded cysteine to the conserved J-encoded phenylalanine. The earlier analysis of 550 to 650 of the donors excluded any sequence lacking an unambiguous match to a single V gene segment. In an earlier analysis of approximately 590 of the donors, V segments were called functional above 56.7% productive rearrangements and were called segregating when the between-donor standard deviation exceeded 5%. A statistical classification framework was built for diagnosing cytomegalovirus status from the catalog of TCR beta chain sequences. In a later analysis, TCR nucleotide sequences were compared against IMGT/GENE-DB human TR gene sequences so that V and J genes could be assigned. A later analysis assigned CDR3 sequences and most-parsimonious VDJ recombination scenarios with the TCRdist pipeline. In a later analysis, each TCR beta chain was defined by its CDR3 amino acid sequence together with its V-gene family, and reads without a unique V-gene family were excluded. As a way to deal with suspected cross-contamination and a sequencing artifact, a later analysis dropped over 550 nucleotide sequences that were highly shared and had low generation probability. In a later analysis, a clonal expansion index was calculated for each public chain from normalized within-repertoire ranks of inferred template counts. A later analysis computed generation probabilities with a VDJ recombination model fitted to out-of-frame rearrangements, and checked the results against IGoR. Hypergeometric tests were used in a later analysis to score TCR-TCR, TCR-HLA and TCR-CMV co-occurrence, with a repertoire-size bias correction applied to the TCR pairs. False discovery rates were estimated in a later analysis by permuting HLA or CMV assignments 20 times. In a later analysis, co-occurring TCRs were grouped with DBSCAN, and TCRdist sequence similarity was added when clustering was performed within HLA-allele-positive subsets. Repertoires with fewer than 30,000 or more than 120,000 public chains were left out of co-occurrence clustering, as were about five repertoires with anomalous nucleotide sharing. Here the immuneACCESS table is served through TCRdb, limited to in-frame sequences with V and J called. Missing clones are a known gap in these copies; in checked studies unresolved V genes cover under half, and the rest lacks a known reason. From that table come the V and J calls and clone size; the DNA was used to work out D and trimming. Recorded for this sample are roughly 160,000 clones; approximately 80% of them occurred a single time. Jointly, the top ten make up roughly 9.7% of the sample.

This specimen belongs to a study of cytomegalovirus exposure and HLA in healthy donors (TCRdb year 2017). General notes on the study: According to an earlier analysis of a few hundred of the donors, about 190 million T cells yielded roughly 110 million unique TCR beta sequences and 276 Gb of sequence data. An early release that covered several hundred HLA-typed donors contained around 300 gigabases of sequencing data and 80 million or so unique TCR sequences. The genetic ancestry cluster associated with self-reported Caucasian donors included roughly four fifths of the 398 genotyped donors. The study aimed to test whether signatures of past pathogen exposure could be identified by cataloging public T cell receptors. The study profiled the T cell repertoires of some 610 subjects by immunosequencing and related them to cytomegalovirus serostatus. In addition to the first cohort of 666 subjects, a separate validation cohort of under 150 different subjects was used. High-throughput TCR immunosequencing, statistical association of individual TCRs with disease status, and machine learning were combined to predict cytomegalovirus infection status. In a later analysis, previously published TCR beta repertoires from 666 donors were re-analyzed and high-resolution HLA genotyping was added so that TCR occurrence patterns could be studied. Rather than using new phenotypic data, the later analysis identified candidate immune exposures from TCR beta sequences and from how often those sequences occurred across donors. An earlier analysis of fewer than 700 of the donors applied high-throughput TCR beta sequencing to assess whether each TCR beta V gene segment acted as functional or pseudogenic. Donor age, sex, ethnicity and CMV serostatus were collected together with the repertoire data. Genome-wide SNP genotypes for about 55% of the roughly 670 donors were used in a later genetic analysis, which treated that subset as a discovery cohort. All discovery cohort repertoires had been generated using a single sequencing platform. Both class I and class II loci were covered by HLA typing, at four-digit resolution. Typing coverage differed by locus: A, B, C, DRB1 and DQB1 were typed in roughly 629-630 donors, DQA1 in 500 to 550, DPA1 in 600 to 610, and DPB1 in approximately 450. Four or five DR-DQ haplotypes were handled as single units for association and clustering because linkage in the cohort was strong. Among about 370 genotyped donors of the cohort, an average of about 220,000 unique TCR beta nucleotide sequences was sequenced per donor, of which 15% to 20% were non-productive. Study-wide conclusions, independent of this receptor: In vitro tests confirmed that three of the cytomegalovirus-associated TCR beta chains recognize cytomegalovirus antigens. This cohort had only TCR beta chains sequenced, and the lack of alpha or paired-chain data limited which features could be detected. The presence/absence analyses assumed that sequencing depth was roughly uniform across donors, and that assumption may not be true. At a false discovery rate of 0.05, a later analysis linked 16,951 TCR beta sequences to specific HLA alleles. Some IMGT-functional V segments, including TRBV6-2 and TRBV6-3, could not be distinguished by the 87-base-pair reads and were therefore excluded. In a later analysis, HLA-associated TCR beta chains showed more clonal expansion and lower generation probabilities than non-associated chains that were equally common. Strong co-occurrence of HLA alleles, especially DR and DQ, made assigning TCR associations to individual alleles difficult. According to a later analysis, most CMV-associated TCR beta chains appeared to be HLA-restricted, and the HLA associations seemed to be driven largely by CMV exposure. A cluster of highly shared sequence variants was judged likely to be a technical artifact of the sequencing pipeline. The only immune exposure information available for the cohort was CMV serostatus. A further reported finding was that TCR beta sequences accurately predicted the HLA-A and HLA-B alleles for most subjects in the first cohort. A total of roughly 160 TCR beta chains were listed by the study as associated with cytomegalovirus. In an earlier analysis of approximately 590 of the donors, most TCR beta V segments were observed in productive rearrangements about 87% or about 30% of the time, broadly matching IMGT annotations. According to a later genetic analysis, donors in an Asian-associated ancestry cluster had fewer N-insertions in productive TCRs than the roughly 660-donor mean. Linkage disequilibrium might explain the correlated functional status among segregating V segments, but an unknown experimental factor could not be ruled out. According to a later analysis, parvovirus B19, influenza, CMV and Epstein-Barr virus appeared linked to several top co-occurrence clusters. The earlier analysis of nearly 600 of the donors excluded about 16 rarely observed V segments, including chromosome 9 orphons, because counts were too low. It was suggested by the authors that the approach could potentially be generalized to other disease states and immunological phenotypes. In both the original and validation cohorts, the classifier was reported to diagnose cytomegalovirus status with high specificity and sensitivity. Because HLA typing was unavailable for some donors at each locus, only the typed subset was used in association tests. While some public TCRs were present in many individuals, most TCR sequences turned up only very rarely across donors. According to a later analysis, TCR association rates differed among HLA loci, with DRB1 alleles showing the most associated TCRs and HLA-C alleles showing the fewest. In a later genetic analysis, a missense DCLRE1C variant was associated with V-gene and J-gene trimming of TCR beta chains, and the association was replicated in an independent cohort.

This clonotype was sampled from a man between 18 and 29 years old in good health and CMV-seropositive. The sample comprised PBMCs. The sequence joins TRBV5-4 to TRBJ2-1; 7 bases in the junction line up with TRBD1. At the DNA level, the sequence is TGTGCCAGCAGCGCCTCGGGACAGCCTAATGAGCAGTTCTTC. Its protein reads: CASSASGQPNEQFF.